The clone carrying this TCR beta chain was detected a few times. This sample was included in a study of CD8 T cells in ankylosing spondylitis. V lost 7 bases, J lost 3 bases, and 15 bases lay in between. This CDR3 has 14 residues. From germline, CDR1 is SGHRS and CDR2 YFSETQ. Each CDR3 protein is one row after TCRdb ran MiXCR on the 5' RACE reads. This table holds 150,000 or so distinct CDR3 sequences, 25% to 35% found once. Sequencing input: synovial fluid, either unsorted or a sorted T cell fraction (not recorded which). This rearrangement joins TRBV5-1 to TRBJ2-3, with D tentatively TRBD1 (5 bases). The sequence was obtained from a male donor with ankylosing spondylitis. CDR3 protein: CASRRRERTDTQYF. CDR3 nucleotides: TGCGCCAGCCGACGCAGGGAACGGACAGATACGCAGTATTTT.